The rows below give T cell receptor beta chains drawn from one sample of a study of blood T cell repertoires in COVID-19. Generated by immunoSEQ multiplex PCR, the TCRdb table keeps only in-frame clones and is missing some. The data hold 220,000 or so clones, with roughly 85% observed a single time. Sequencing input: peripheral blood. These receptors were taken from a man aged 50 or older who had recovered from COVID-19. Each CDR3 is given with its conserved first and last residue. The order of the fields is D gene, J gene, clone size, V gene, CDR3 length, CDR3 DNA, CDR3 protein. A D gene is named only where the DNA matches it firmly. Size is stated for part of the rows, as once, few or many counts, or as a class when the clone is expanded.

>TRBD2|TRBJ2-1|-|TRBV5-1|14
TGCGCCAGCAGCTCCCGGACTAGCGGTAATGAGCAGTTCTTC
CASSSRTSGNEQFF
>TRBD2|TRBJ2-1|-|TRBV2|15
TGTGCCAGCAGTGAAGCCAGCGGGAGGCTGGATGAGCAGTTCTTC
CASSEASGRLDEQFF
>TRBD1|TRBJ1-3|-|TRBV7-9|15
TGTGCCAGCAGAACAACAGGGGGCCCTGGAAACACCATATATTTT
CASRTTGGPGNTIYF
>-|TRBJ2-7|-|TRBV7-8|16
TGTGCCAGCAGCTTTAGTCAGAGGGCTCTTTACTACGAGCAGTACTTC
CASSFSQRALYYEQYF
>-|TRBJ1-2|-|TRBV5-1|13
TGCGCCAGCAGCTTGGAGGGAGGTCGTGGCTACACCTTC
CASSLEGGRGYTF
>-|TRBJ1-4|-|TRBV12-3/TRBV12-4|13
TGTGCCAGCAGTTCTATCCGGGTTGAAAAACTGTTTTTT
CASSSIRVEKLFF
>-|TRBJ1-5|-|TRBV5-1|14
TGCGCCAGCAGCTTGTGGCAGGGAGGTCAGCCCCAGCATTTT
CASSLWQGGQPQHF
>TRBD2|TRBJ2-7|-|TRBV27|14
TGTGCCAGCAGTTGGGGGACTAGCTCCTACGAGCAGTACTTC
CASSWGTSSYEQYF
>-|TRBJ2-7|-|TRBV27|12
TGTGCCAGCAGTCAAAACAGCTACGAGCAGTACTTC
CASSQNSYEQYF
>-|TRBJ2-2|-|TRBV18|16
TGTGCCAGCTCACCACTTGGGGCGAGGACCACCGGGGAGCTGTTTTTT
CASSPLGARTTGELFF
>TRBD2|TRBJ2-7|few|TRBV29-1|13
TGCAGCGCAAAGGGAGGGGAATCCTACGAGCAGTACTTC
CSAKGGESYEQYF
>-|TRBJ2-1|-|TRBV5-1|17
TGCGCCAGCAGCTCCGAATTTAGCGGAAGCTCCTACAATGAGCAGTTCTTC
CASSSEFSGSSYNEQFF
>TRBD2|TRBJ2-7|-|TRBV10-2|15
TGCGCCAGCAGTGAGTTTGGGACTATGTCCTACGAGCAGTACTTC
CASSEFGTMSYEQYF
>TRBD2|TRBJ2-7|-|TRBV7-2|15
TGTGCCAGCAGCTCGTCGGGACTACCTTCTAACGAGCAGTACTTC
CASSSSGLPSNEQYF
>-|TRBJ2-1|-|TRBV19|16
TGTGCCAGTAGAGTCGAATCCCTTAGTCCCCACAATGAGCAGTTCTTC
CASRVESLSPHNEQFF
>TRBD2|TRBJ2-7|-|TRBV4-1|15
TGCGCCAGCAGCCAAGTTGAGTCCGGGAGGGACGAGCAGTACTTC
CASSQVESGRDEQYF
>-|TRBJ2-1|-|TRBV5-6|15
TGTGCCAGCAGCTTGTTAGGGCTGGGGGGCAATGAGCAGTTCTTC
CASSLLGLGGNEQFF
>-|TRBJ1-1|few|TRBV30|13
TGTGCCTGGAGATGGCACCCGAACACTGAAGCTTTCTTT
CAWRWHPNTEAFF
>-|TRBJ2-1|-|TRBV4-1|14
TGCGCCAGCAGCCCCGGGAGTTCCTACAATGAGCAGTTCTTC
CASSPGSSYNEQFF
>TRBD2|TRBJ2-1|-|TRBV7-2|16
TGTGCCAGCAGCTTAGCGGTAGCGGGAGGTTACAATGAGCAGTTCTTC
CASSLAVAGGYNEQFF
>TRBD1|TRBJ2-1|few|TRBV29-1|12
TGCAGCGTCCCGGGACAGATCAATGAGCAGTTCTTC
CSVPGQINEQFF
>-|TRBJ2-5|-|TRBV27|17
TGTGCCAGCAGTTTATTCACCGCTTGGCGGATGAGGGAGACCCAGTACTTC
CASSLFTAWRMRETQYF
>TRBD2|TRBJ2-2|-|TRBV6-5|14
TGTGCCAGCAAGGGGAGCGGGAGCCCCGGGGAGCTGTTTTTT
CASKGSGSPGELFF
>TRBD1|TRBJ2-7|-|TRBV14|15
TGTGCCAGCAGCCCAACAGGGGGCGTTCGGGGCGAGCAGTACTTC
CASSPTGGVRGEQYF
>-|TRBJ1-2|-|TRBV7-8|13
TGTGCCAGCAGCTTCCAGGAAAACTATGGCTACACCTTC
CASSFQENYGYTF
>-|TRBJ1-1|-|TRBV18|15
TGTGCCAGCTCACCTCCCGGGACTAGGAACACTGAAGCTTTCTTT
CASSPPGTRNTEAFF
>TRBD1|TRBJ2-2|-|TRBV2|17
TGTGCCAGCAGTGAAGCTGGGACAGGGCCGAGCACCGGGGAGCTGTTTTTT
CASSEAGTGPSTGELFF
>-|TRBJ1-6|-|TRBV5-6|15
TGTGCCAGCAGCTTGAGGGGGGGCTCCCGGTCACCCCTCCACTTT
CASSLRGGSRSPLHF
>TRBD2|TRBJ2-1|-|TRBV19|16
TGTGCCAGTAGCAGACTAGCGGCTCCTAGCGACAATGAGCAGTTCTTC
CASSRLAAPSDNEQFF
>-|TRBJ1-5|-|TRBV12-3/TRBV12-4|12
TGTGCCAGCGGACAAAGCAATCAGCCCCAGCATTTT
CASGQSNQPQHF
>-|TRBJ1-2|-|TRBV12-2|12
TGTGCAACCCGAGACAGGGAGCGTGGCTACACCTTC
CATRDRERGYTF
>-|TRBJ2-3|-|TRBV5-1|13
TGCGCCAGCAGCTTGGCGGTCCATAATACGCAGTATTTT
CASSLAVHNTQYF
>-|TRBJ2-3|-|TRBV28|19
TGTGCCAGCAGTCGATCGGGGCTCGGGAGATCGGGAGTATCAGATACGCAGTATTTT
CASSRSGLGRSGVSDTQYF
>-|TRBJ1-1|-|TRBV18|14
TGTGCCAGCTCACGGGACAAAGTGAACACTGAAGCTTTCTTT
CASSRDKVNTEAFF
>TRBD2|TRBJ2-7|-|TRBV28|17
TGTGCCAGCAGTTTAACGGTGTTCGGCGGGAGCGGCGACGAGCAGTACTTC
CASSLTVFGGSGDEQYF
>TRBD1|TRBJ1-2|-|TRBV11-2|16
TGTGCCAGCAGCTACCAACCGTGGACAGGGAACTATGGCTACACCTTC
CASSYQPWTGNYGYTF
>TRBD1|TRBJ1-2|once|TRBV2|16
TGTGCCAGCATTCGGGACAGGGGAATCTCTAACTATGGCTACACCTTC
CASIRDRGISNYGYTF
>TRBD2|TRBJ2-5|-|TRBV7-2|15
TGTGCCAGCAGCTTAAGGAGCGGGAGGGTGGAGACCCAGTACTTC
CASSLRSGRVETQYF
>-|TRBJ1-1|-|TRBV28|13
TGTGCCAGCCGGGGGTTTATGAACACTGAAGCTTTCTTT
CASRGFMNTEAFF
>TRBD1|TRBJ2-7|-|TRBV2|14
TGTGCCAGCAGCCCGGGACAGGGTGCCTACGAGCAGTACTTC
CASSPGQGAYEQYF
>-|TRBJ1-1|-|TRBV7-6|13
TGTGCCAGCAGCTTAGCGGCGAACACTGAAGCTTTCTTT
CASSLAANTEAFF
>TRBD1|TRBJ1-5|-|TRBV7-8|14
TGTGCCAGCAGCTACAGGGGCAGCAATCAGCCCCAGCATTTT
CASSYRGSNQPQHF
>-|TRBJ2-7|-|TRBV4-2|13
TGTGCCAGCAGCCAAGATCGCGACTACGAGCAGTACTTC
CASSQDRDYEQYF
>TRBD1|TRBJ1-1|-|TRBV7-8|13
TGTGCCAGCAGCTTAGAGGGACAGACTGAAGCTTTCTTT
CASSLEGQTEAFF
>TRBD2|TRBJ2-5|-|TRBV28|17
TGTGCCAGCAGATATAACATGGAACTAGCGGGAGGGGAGACCCAGTACTTC
CASRYNMELAGGETQYF
>-|TRBJ2-1|-|TRBV7-8|12
TGTGCCAGCAGCTTAGACCAGGTAGTGCAGTTCTTC
CASSLDQVVQFF
>TRBD2|TRBJ2-1|-|TRBV29-1|15
TGCAGCGTTAAAAGCCTAGCGGGAGCGGTAAATGAGCAGTTCTTC
CSVKSLAGAVNEQFF
>-|TRBJ2-2|-|TRBV5-1|16
TGCGCCAGCAGCTTGGTAGGACAGCTTAACACCGGGGAGCTGTTTTTT
CASSLVGQLNTGELFF
>-|TRBJ1-5|-|TRBV28|15
TGTGCCAGCAGAAGGGCAGGGGATACAAATCAGCCCCAGCATTTT
CASRRAGDTNQPQHF
>TRBD1|TRBJ1-5|-|TRBV7-2|13
TGTGCCAGCAGGGGACAGGGAAATCAGCCCCAGCATTTT
CASRGQGNQPQHF
>TRBD2|TRBJ2-7|-|TRBV2|20
TGTGCCAGCAGTGTGGCCGTGGGGACTAGCGGGAGCATTGGTGCGCACGAGCAGTACTTC
CASSVAVGTSGSIGAHEQYF
>-|TRBJ1-4|-|TRBV15|16
TGTGCCACCAGCAGAGCCGGGACACCAACTAATGAAAAACTGTTTTTT
CATSRAGTPTNEKLFF
>TRBD1|TRBJ2-1|-|TRBV6-5|15
TGTGCCAGTACAAGGACAGGGGGCTCCTACAATGAGCAGTTCTTC
CASTRTGGSYNEQFF
>TRBD1|TRBJ1-4|-|TRBV27|14
TGTGCCAGCAGACCAGACAGGGTGCGTGAAAAACTGTTTTTT
CASRPDRVREKLFF
>TRBD1|TRBJ1-5|-|TRBV7-2|14
TGTGCCAGCAGCTACCGACAGGGGGAACAGCCCCAGCATTTT
CASSYRQGEQPQHF